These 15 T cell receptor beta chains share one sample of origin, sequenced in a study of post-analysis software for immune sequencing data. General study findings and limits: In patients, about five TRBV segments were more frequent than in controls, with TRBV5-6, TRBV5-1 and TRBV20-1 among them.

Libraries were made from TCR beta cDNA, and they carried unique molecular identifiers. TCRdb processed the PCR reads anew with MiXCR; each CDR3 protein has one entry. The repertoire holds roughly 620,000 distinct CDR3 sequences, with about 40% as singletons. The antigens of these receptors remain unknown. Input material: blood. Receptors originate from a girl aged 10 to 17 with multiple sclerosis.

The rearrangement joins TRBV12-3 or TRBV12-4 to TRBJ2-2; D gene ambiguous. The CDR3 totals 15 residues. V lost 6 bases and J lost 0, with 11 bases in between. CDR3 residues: CASRTQGANTGELFF. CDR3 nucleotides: TGTGCCAGCAGAACCCAAGGCGCGAACACCGGGGAGCTGTTTTTT.

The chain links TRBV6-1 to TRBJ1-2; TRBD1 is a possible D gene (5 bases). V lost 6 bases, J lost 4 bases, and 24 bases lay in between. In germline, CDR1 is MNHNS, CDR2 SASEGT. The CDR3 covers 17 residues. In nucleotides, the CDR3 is TGTGCCAGCAGACGAAGTAGGGTTGGGGGTAAATTCTATGGCTACACCTTC. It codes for CASRRSRVGGKFYGYTF.

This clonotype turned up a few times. CDR3 nucleotide sequence: TGTGCCACCAGCAAGACAGGCACAGATACGCAGTATTTT. Its protein is CATSKTGTDTQYF. The chain employs TRBV15 and TRBJ2-3; D may be TRBD1 (5 bases). The V gene's germline CDR1 is LNHNV and CDR2 YYDKDF (reference sequence). The CDR3 runs to 13 residues. Trimming pared 4 bases from V and 1 base from J, leaving 6 bases between.

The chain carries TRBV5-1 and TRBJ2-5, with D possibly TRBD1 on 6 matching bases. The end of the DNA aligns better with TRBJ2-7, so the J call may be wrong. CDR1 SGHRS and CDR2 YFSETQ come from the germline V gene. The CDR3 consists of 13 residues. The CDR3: CASSLDPGAEQYF. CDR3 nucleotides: TGCGCCAGCAGCTTGGACCCAGGGGCCGAGCAGTACTTC.

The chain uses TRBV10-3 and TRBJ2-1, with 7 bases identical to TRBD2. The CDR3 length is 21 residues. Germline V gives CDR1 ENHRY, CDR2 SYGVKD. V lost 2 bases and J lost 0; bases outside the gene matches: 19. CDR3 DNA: TGTGCCATCAGTGAGCCTTATTCCGGGACTAACGGGGGGAGCTCCTACAATGAGCAGTTCTTC. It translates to CAISEPYSGTNGGSSYNEQFF.

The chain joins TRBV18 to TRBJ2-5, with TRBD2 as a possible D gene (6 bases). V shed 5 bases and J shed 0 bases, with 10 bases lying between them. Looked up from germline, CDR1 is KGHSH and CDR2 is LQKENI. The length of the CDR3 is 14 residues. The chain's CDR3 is CASSGWDYQETQYF. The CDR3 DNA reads TGTGCCAGCTCAGGCTGGGACTACCAAGAGACCCAGTACTTC.

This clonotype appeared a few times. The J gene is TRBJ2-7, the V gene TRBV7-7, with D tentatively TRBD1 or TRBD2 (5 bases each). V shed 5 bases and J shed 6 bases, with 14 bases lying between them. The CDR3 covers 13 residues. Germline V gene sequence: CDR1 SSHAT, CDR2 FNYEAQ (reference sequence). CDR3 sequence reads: CASSPKEGSEQYF. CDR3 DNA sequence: TGTGCCAGCAGCCCCAAAGAGGGGAGCGAGCAGTACTTC.

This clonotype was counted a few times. CDR3 sequence reads: CSVLRGGVVTEAFF. As DNA, the CDR3 is TGCAGCGTCCTCCGCGGAGGGGTCGTCACTGAAGCTTTCTTT. The rearrangement uses TRBV29-1 and TRBJ1-1, with D tentatively TRBD1 (5 bases). Deletions cut 6 bases from V and 4 bases from J, with 18 bases between. Germline V gene lookup returns CDR1 SQVTM and CDR2 ANQGSEA. The CDR3 is 14 amino acids. Filled out from reference TRBV29-1 and TRBJ1-1, the complete variable domain reads SAVISQKPSRDICQRGTSLTIQCQVDSQVTMMFWYRQQPGQSLTLIATANQGSEATYESGFVIDKFPISRPNLTFSTLTVSNMSPEDSSIYLCSVLRGGVVTEAFFGQGTRLTVV.

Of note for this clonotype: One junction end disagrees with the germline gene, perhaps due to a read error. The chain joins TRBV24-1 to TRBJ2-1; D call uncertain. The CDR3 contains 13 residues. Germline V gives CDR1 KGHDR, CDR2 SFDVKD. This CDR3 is CTTSDFEWGEQFF. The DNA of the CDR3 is TGTACCACCAGTGATTTCGAATGGGGTGAGCAGTTCTTC.

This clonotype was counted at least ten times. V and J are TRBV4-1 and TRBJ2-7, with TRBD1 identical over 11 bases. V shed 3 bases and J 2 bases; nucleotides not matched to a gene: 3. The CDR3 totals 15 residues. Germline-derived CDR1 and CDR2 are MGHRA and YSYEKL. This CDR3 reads CASSQSGQGAYEQYF. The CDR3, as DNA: TGCGCCAGCAGCCAGTCGGGACAGGGGGCCTACGAGCAGTACTTC.

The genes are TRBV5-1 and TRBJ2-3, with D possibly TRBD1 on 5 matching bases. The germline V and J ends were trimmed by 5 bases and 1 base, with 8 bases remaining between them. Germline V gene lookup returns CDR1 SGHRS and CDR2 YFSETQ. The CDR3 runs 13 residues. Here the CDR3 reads CASRQVGTDTQYF. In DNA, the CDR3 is TGCGCCAGCAGACAGGTGGGCACAGATACGCAGTATTTT.

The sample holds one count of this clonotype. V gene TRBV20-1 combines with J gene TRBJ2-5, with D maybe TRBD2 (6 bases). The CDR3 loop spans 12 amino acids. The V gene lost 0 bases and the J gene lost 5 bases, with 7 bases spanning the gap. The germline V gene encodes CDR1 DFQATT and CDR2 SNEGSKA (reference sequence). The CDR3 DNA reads TGCAGTGCTAGAGATGGGAGGGAGACCCAGTACTTC. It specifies CSARDGRETQYF.

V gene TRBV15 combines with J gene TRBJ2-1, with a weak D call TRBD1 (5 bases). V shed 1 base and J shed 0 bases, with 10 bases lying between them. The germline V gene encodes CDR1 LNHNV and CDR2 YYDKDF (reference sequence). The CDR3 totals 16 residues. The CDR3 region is CATSRVSGISYNEQFF. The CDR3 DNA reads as TGTGCCACCAGCAGAGTTTCAGGGATCTCCTACAATGAGCAGTTCTTC.

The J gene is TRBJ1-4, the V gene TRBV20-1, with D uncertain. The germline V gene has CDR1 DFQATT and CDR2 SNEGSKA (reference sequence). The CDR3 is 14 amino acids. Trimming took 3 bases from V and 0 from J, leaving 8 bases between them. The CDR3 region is CSASEQTTNEKLFF. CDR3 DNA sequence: TGCAGTGCTAGTGAACAGACAACTAATGAAAAACTGTTTTTT.

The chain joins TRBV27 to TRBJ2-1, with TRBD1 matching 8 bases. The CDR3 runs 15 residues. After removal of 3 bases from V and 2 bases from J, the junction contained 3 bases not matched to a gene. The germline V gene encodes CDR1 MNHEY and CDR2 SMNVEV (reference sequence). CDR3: CASSLDRDPYNEQFF. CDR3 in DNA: TGTGCCAGCAGTTTGGACAGGGACCCCTACAATGAGCAGTTCTTC.